This TCR beta chain derives from a study of CD8+CD57+ T cells in acquired aplastic anemia. Study background: The study obtained an average of around 3.4 ug of DNA from sorted CD4+ and CD8+ cells.

Patients picked for sequencing had shown CD8+CD57+ cell expansion detected by flow cytometry. Blood samples were obtained from patients who had received no prior therapy. According to the study, genomic DNA was the template for TCR beta VDJ and CDR3 profiling. TCRdb fed the reads into MiXCR, producing one record per CDR3 protein. This sample carries about 180,000 distinct CDR3 sequences, 48% of them seen once, and the ten largest clones take 10% to 15%. Study conclusions and caveats: Simpson's diversity of CD8+ cells was not significantly different in patients compared with controls. The same twenty-nine CD8+ CDR3 sequences occurred in patients and in controls.

As concerns this clonotype: Its target is not known.

The receptor was derived from a human donor with aplastic anemia. The sequenced sample was sorted CD4+, CD8+, or CD8+CD57+ T cells (not recorded which) from PBMCs.

CDR3 coding DNA: TGTGCCAGCAGTTACATGCGGGGGGGCGGGAATACGCAGTATTTT. Its translation: CASSYMRGGGNTQYF. This chain connects TRBV6-2 or TRBV6-3 to TRBJ2-3; 9 bases are shared with TRBD2. The CDR3 length is 15 residues. Germline CDR1 and CDR2: MNHEY and SVGEGT. V gave up 2 bases and J gave up 7 bases; unmatched junction bases: 7.